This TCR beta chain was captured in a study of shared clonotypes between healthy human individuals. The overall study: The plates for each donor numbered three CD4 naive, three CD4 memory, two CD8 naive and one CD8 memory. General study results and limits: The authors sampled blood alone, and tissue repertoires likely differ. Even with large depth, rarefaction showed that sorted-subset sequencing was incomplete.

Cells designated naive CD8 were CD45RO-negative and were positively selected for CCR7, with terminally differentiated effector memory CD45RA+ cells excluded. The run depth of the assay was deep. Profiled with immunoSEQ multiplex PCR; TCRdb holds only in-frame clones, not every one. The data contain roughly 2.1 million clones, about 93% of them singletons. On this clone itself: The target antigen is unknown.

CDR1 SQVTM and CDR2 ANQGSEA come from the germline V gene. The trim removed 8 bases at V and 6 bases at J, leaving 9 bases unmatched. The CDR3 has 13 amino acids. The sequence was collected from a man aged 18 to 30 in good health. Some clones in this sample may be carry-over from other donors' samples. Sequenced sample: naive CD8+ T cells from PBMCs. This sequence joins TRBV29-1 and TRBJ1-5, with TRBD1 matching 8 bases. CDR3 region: CSTGQGNSQPQHF. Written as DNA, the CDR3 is TGCAGCACAGGACAGGGAAATTCTCAGCCCCAGCATTTT.